A single T cell receptor (beta chain) is shown here with its context. Study processing details: By means of reference gene primer amplification, nucleated cell counts were estimated. The assay was immunoSEQ multiplex PCR, and TCRdb's table has in-frame clones only and misses some. That table is the source of V, J and clone size, and D and trimming were worked out from the DNA. This table holds about 240,000 clones, 65% to 85% found once. The sample originates from a study of blood T cell repertoires in COVID-19. About the research overall: Researchers got acute and convalescent COVID-19 samples from the United States, Italy and Spain.

The length of the CDR3 is 11 residues. CDR1 and CDR2 from the germline V gene are DFQATT and SNEGSKA (reference sequence). V lost 4 bases and J 4 bases, leaving 7 bases between the germline ends. This receptor was identified in a human donor in a cohort sampled during active COVID-19. The specimen sequenced was peripheral blood. The chain uses TRBV20-1 and TRBJ2-5; D remains unclear. The CDR3 DNA follows: TGCAGTGCTAAAGAACTAGAGACCCAGTACTTC. Its protein is CSAKELETQYF.